One and the same sample provided the 20 T cell receptor beta chains below, sequenced in a study of blood T cell repertoires in COVID-19. The repertoire was sequenced with immunoSEQ multiplex PCR; TCRdb's copy has only in-frame clones and lacks some. The top ten clones hold roughly 2% of a sample with some 360,000 clones, 87% of them seen once. Specimen: peripheral blood. These receptors were collected from a woman in her fifties or sixties with COVID-19, enrolled during active disease.

The chain carries TRBV5-1 and TRBJ2-1; 7 bases map to TRBD2. V dropped 3 bases and J dropped 3; count of bases not matched to a gene: 6. The CDR3 is 15 amino acids. Germline V lookup: CDR1 SGHRS, CDR2 YFSETQ. The CDR3 DNA follows: TGCGCCAGCAGCTCTAGCGGTAGAAACTACAATGAGCAGTTCTTC. Amino acid sequence: CASSSSGRNYNEQFF.

In this sample, this clone turned up a few times. The chain combines TRBV5-1 with TRBJ2-7, with D possibly being TRBD1 (6 bases). CDR3 size: 12 residues. V was clipped by 6 bases and J by 6 bases, with 13 bases between them. CDR1 and CDR2 (germline): SGHRS, YFSETQ. CDR3 sequence (DNA): TGCGCCAGCACCGGGGCAGGGGCCGAGCAGTACTTC. This sequence encodes CASTGAGAEQYF.

The chain recombines TRBV5-1 with TRBJ2-5; 7 positions agree with TRBD1. V shed 2 bases, J shed 3 bases, and the junction held 4 bases outside the gene matches. The germline CDR1 and CDR2 sequences are SGHRS and YFSETQ. This CDR3 region has 14 residues. CDR3 region: CASSFPGTEETQYF. Written as DNA, the CDR3 is TGCGCCAGCAGCTTCCCGGGGACAGAAGAGACCCAGTACTTC.

This chain connects TRBV5-1 to TRBJ2-3; 12 bases are a match to TRBD2. Trimming took 1 base from V and 2 from J; bases not matched to a gene: 11. This CDR3 region has 19 residues. Germline CDR1 is SGHRS and CDR2 is YFSETQ. CDR3 DNA: TGCGCCAGCAGCTTGCTGGGACTAGCGGGCGGTTCTTACACAGATACGCAGTATTTT. Amino acids: CASSLLGLAGGSYTDTQYF. The whole variable domain, filled in from reference TRBV5-1 and TRBJ2-3, reads KAGVTQTPRYLIKTRGQQVTLSCSPISGHRSVSWYQQTPGQGLQFLFEYFSETQRNKGNFPGRFSGRQFSNSRSEMNVSTLELGDSALYLCASSLLGLAGGSYTDTQYFGPGTRLTVL.

The rearrangement uses TRBV18 and TRBJ2-7; TRBD2 agrees at 8 bases. V dropped 7 bases and J dropped 3; count of bases not matched to a gene: 14. This CDR3 contains 16 residues. Germline-derived CDR1 and CDR2 are KGHSH and LQKENI. The chain's CDR3 is CASFSAPGGAHYEQYF. CDR3 sequence (DNA): TGTGCCAGCTTCTCGGCCCCCGGGGGGGCACACTACGAGCAGTACTTC. Together with reference TRBV18 and TRBJ2-7, the CDR3 gives the full variable domain: NAGVMQNPRHLVRRRGQEARLRCSPMKGHSHVYWYRQLPEEGLKFMVYLQKENIIDESGMPKERFSAEFPKEGPSILRIQQVVRGDSAAYFCASFSAPGGAHYEQYFGPGTRLTVT.

This chain links TRBV4-1 with TRBJ1-5; TRBD1 is a possible D gene (6 bases). V was pared by 2 bases and J by 4 bases, with 21 bases between. The germline V gene encodes CDR1 MGHRA and CDR2 YSYEKL. The CDR3 covers 18 residues. CDR3 nucleotide sequence: TGCGCCAGCAGCCAACCCTCGACAGGAGCAGCTCCTAATCAGCCCCAGCATTTT. Its protein product is CASSQPSTGAAPNQPQHF.

This clone was observed a single time. This chain uses TRBV5-5 with TRBJ2-7; a weak D match, TRBD1 (6 bases). The CDR3 loop spans 13 amino acids. Germline loops: CDR1 SGHKS, CDR2 YYEKEE (reference sequence). Trimming left V 0 bases short and J 4 bases short, with 8 bases between. In DNA form, the CDR3 reads TGTGCCAGCAGCTTGGACAGGGCTTACGAGCAGTACTTC. Translating gives CASSLDRAYEQYF.

The rearrangement links TRBV4-2 to TRBJ1-1, with D possibly matching TRBD1 (6 bases). The germline V gene encodes CDR1 LGHNA and CDR2 YNFKEQ. With 2 bases removed from V and 4 bases from J, the gap between germline ends came to 11 bases. The CDR3 loop spans 14 amino acids. CDR3 in amino acids: CASSQPRGATEAFF. DNA for the CDR3: TGTGCCAGCAGCCAACCCCGGGGGGCCACTGAAGCTTTCTTT.

The chain combines TRBV5-1 with TRBJ1-1; D gene unclear. With 4 bases removed from V and 0 bases from J, the gap between germline ends came to 16 bases. This CDR3 region has 16 residues. Germline lookup yields CDR1 SGHRS and CDR2 YFSETQ. This CDR3 is CASSPSSRGLNTEAFF. CDR3 coding DNA: TGCGCCAGCAGCCCTTCGTCACGGGGATTGAACACTGAAGCTTTCTTT.

This chain links TRBV3-1 (or the pseudogene TRBV3-2) with TRBJ1-6; 7 nucleotides match TRBD1. After removal of 1 base from V and 6 bases from J, the junction contained 12 bases not matched to a gene. Germline loops: CDR1 LGHDT, CDR2 YNNKEL (reference sequence). CDR3 size: 18 residues. The CDR3 here is CASSQVPGGGQINSPLHF. The CDR3 nucleotides are TGTGCCAGCAGCCAAGTCCCAGGAGGGGGACAGATTAATTCACCCCTCCACTTT.

V and J are TRBV11-2 and TRBJ1-2, with 7 bases aligning to TRBD1. From germline, CDR1 is SGHAT and CDR2 FQNNGV. V trimming: 5 bases; J trimming: 8 bases; junction bases outside the gene matches: 11. The CDR3 totals 14 residues. The CDR3 region is CASSLGDSRRGYTF. In DNA form, the CDR3 reads TGTGCCAGCAGCCTAGGGGACAGTAGAAGGGGCTACACCTTC.

The V gene is TRBV7-8, the J gene TRBJ2-2; D is unclear. The CDR3 is 15 amino acids. The V and J ends lost 4 bases and 1 base respectively, with 10 bases between them. Germline V CDR1 and CDR2: SGHVS, FQNEAQ. CDR3 sequence reads: CASSWASMNTGELFF. In DNA, the CDR3 is TGTGCCAGCAGCTGGGCCAGCATGAACACCGGGGAGCTGTTTTTT.

Only one count was recorded for this clone. V gene TRBV9 combines with J gene TRBJ1-6; no reliable D call. CDR1 and CDR2 (germline): SGDLS, YYNGEE. This CDR3 region has 12 residues. With 4 bases removed from V and 7 bases from J, the gap between germline ends came to 6 bases. The chain's CDR3 is CASSPGNSPLHF. In nucleotides, the CDR3 is TGTGCCAGCAGCCCGGGGAATTCACCCCTCCACTTT.

The chain links TRBV5-1 to TRBJ1-2, with a tentative D call TRBD1 (5 bases). Trimming pared 4 bases from V and 7 bases from J, leaving 14 bases between. Germline CDR1 is SGHRS and CDR2 is YFSETQ. The CDR3 has 13 residues. Written as DNA, the CDR3 is TGCGCCAGCAGCACCGACAGTTCTAGTGGCTACACCTTC. Amino acids: CASSTDSSSGYTF.

In this sample, this clone turned up once. V gene TRBV30 combines with J gene TRBJ2-7; D is unresolved. The CDR3 contains 14 residues. In germline, CDR1 is GTSNPN, CDR2 SVGIG (reference sequence). V was pared by 2 bases and J by 0 bases, with 11 bases between. The CDR3 sequence is CAWSSQRSSYEQYF. DNA of the CDR3: TGTGCCTGGAGTTCCCAGAGGAGCTCCTACGAGCAGTACTTC.

J is TRBJ1-6 and V is TRBV5-6, with 8 positions matching TRBD1. Trimming took 5 bases from V and 10 from J; bases not matched to a gene: 11. This CDR3 comprises 15 residues. In germline, CDR1 is SGHDT, CDR2 YYEEEE. The CDR3 loop is CASRSGQGRSSPLHF. The CDR3 nucleotides are TGTGCCAGCAGGTCCGGACAGGGAAGAAGCTCACCCCTCCACTTT.

J is TRBJ2-3 and V is TRBV7-3, with D tentatively TRBD1 (5 bases). The CDR3 totals 15 residues. Germline V gene data show CDR1 as SGHTA and CDR2 as FQGTGA. V was clipped by 4 bases and J by 11 bases, with 22 bases between them. The CDR3 DNA sequence: TGTGCCAGCAGCTCACCGGACAAGGGTTTGGTTGGGCAGTATTTT. Protein sequence: CASSSPDKGLVGQYF. Full variable domain (rest looked up from reference TRBV7-3 and TRBJ2-3): GAGVSQTPSNKVTEKGKYVELRCDPISGHTALYWYRQSLGQGPEFLIYFQGTGAADDSGLPNDRFFAVRPEGSVSTLKIQRTERGDSAVYLCASSSPDKGLVGQYFGPGTRLTVL.

The J gene is TRBJ1-5, the V gene TRBV5-1, with a possible D match to TRBD1 (6 bases). The length of the CDR3 is 14 residues. The germline V and J ends were trimmed by 2 bases and 6 bases, with 12 bases remaining between them. Germline lookup yields CDR1 SGHRS and CDR2 YFSETQ. The CDR3 DNA sequence: TGCGCCAGCAGCTTACAGGGCCCTCCTCAGCCCCAGCATTTT. Translated, it gives CASSLQGPPQPQHF.

The V call is TRBV5-4, the J call TRBJ2-3; 8 bases match TRBD2. V lost 0 bases and J lost 2; bases outside the gene matches: 5. This CDR3 is 16 amino acids long. Per germline, CDR1 SGHNT and CDR2 YYREEE (reference sequence). CDR3 coding DNA: TGTGCCAGCAGCTTGGGTAGCGGGGCGATCACAGATACGCAGTATTTT. Translated, it gives CASSLGSGAITDTQYF.

This clone was seen a handful of times. The chain couples TRBV4-2 to TRBJ2-1, with 8 bases aligning to TRBD1. Per germline, CDR1 LGHNA and CDR2 YNFKEQ. The V segment lost 0 bases and the J segment 5 bases; nucleotides outside the gene matches: 6. The CDR3 covers 16 residues. CDR3: CASSQDIGQGDNEQFF. CDR3 nucleotide sequence: TGTGCCAGCAGCCAAGATATAGGACAGGGCGACAATGAGCAGTTCTTC.